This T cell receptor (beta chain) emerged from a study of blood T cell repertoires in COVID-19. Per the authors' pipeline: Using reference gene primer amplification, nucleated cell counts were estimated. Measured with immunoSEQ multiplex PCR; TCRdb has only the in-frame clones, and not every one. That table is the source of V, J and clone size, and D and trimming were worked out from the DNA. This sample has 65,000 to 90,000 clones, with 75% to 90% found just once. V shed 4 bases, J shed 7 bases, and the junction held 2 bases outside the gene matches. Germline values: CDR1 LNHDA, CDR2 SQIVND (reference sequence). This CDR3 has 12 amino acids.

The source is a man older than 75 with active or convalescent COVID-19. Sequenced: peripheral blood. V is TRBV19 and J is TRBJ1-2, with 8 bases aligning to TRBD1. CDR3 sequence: CASSNRGIGYTF. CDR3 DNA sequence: TGTGCCAGTAGTAACAGGGGGATTGGCTACACCTTC.